The T cell receptor (beta chain) described here comes from a study of prognosis after radiotherapy for stage I lung cancer. Across the whole study: Patients received stereotactic body radiotherapy alone, with no concurrent therapy. Following radiotherapy, a handful of patients went on to present distant metastases at a median of roughly 7 months, and over twelve exhibited no significant progression. Study-wide points: Whether the expanded TCR clones were tumor-specific was not determined.

Details on this clonotype: Its antigen is unidentified. This may be a read error, as it is one base from a much larger clone.

Disease was node-negative on CT and PET/CT in all patients; none had prior chemotherapy, radiotherapy or other malignancies. Amplicons of TCR beta CDR3 were generated from genomic DNA by two-round multiplex PCR. First-round PCR used primers specific to each TRBV and TRBJ gene. In TCRdb, the multiplex PCR reads were re-called with MiXCR into one record per CDR3 protein. This repertoire shows 20,000 or so distinct CDR3 sequences, 35% to 45% found once; its top ten account for roughly a third. Trimming at V came to 1 base and at J to 3 bases, leaving 7 bases not matched to a gene. The CDR3 has 16 amino acids. Germline lookup yields CDR1 SGHVS and CDR2 FQNEAQ.

The J gene is TRBJ2-7, the V gene TRBV7-8, with 9 bases identical to TRBD2. The source material was PBMCs, sampled before or after stereotactic body radiation therapy (not recorded which). The origin of this receptor is a donor over 45 with non-small cell lung cancer. CDR3: CASSLVLSGSYYEQYF. The CDR3 nucleotides read TGTGCCAGCAGCTTAGTACTTAGCGGGAGTTACTACGAGCAGTACTTC.